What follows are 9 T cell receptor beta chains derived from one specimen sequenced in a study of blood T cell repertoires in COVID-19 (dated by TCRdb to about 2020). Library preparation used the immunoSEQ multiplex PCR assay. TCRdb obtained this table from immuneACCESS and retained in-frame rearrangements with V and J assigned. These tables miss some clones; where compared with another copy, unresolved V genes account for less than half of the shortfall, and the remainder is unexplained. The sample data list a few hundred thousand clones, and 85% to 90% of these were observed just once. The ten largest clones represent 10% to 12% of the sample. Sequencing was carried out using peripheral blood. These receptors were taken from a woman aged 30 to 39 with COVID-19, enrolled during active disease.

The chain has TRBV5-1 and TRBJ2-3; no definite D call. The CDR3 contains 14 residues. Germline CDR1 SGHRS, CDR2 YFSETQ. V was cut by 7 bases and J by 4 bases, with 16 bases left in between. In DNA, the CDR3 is TGCGCCAGCTACTTCGAGGCTTCCGCAGATACGCAGTATTTT. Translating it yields CASYFEASADTQYF.

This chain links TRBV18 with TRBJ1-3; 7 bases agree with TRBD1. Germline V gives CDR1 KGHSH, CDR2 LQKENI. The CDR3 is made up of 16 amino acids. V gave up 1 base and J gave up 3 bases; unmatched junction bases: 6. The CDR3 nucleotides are TGTGCCAGCTCACCACAGGGGGCTATTCGTGGAAACACCATATATTTT. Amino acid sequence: CASSPQGAIRGNTIYF.

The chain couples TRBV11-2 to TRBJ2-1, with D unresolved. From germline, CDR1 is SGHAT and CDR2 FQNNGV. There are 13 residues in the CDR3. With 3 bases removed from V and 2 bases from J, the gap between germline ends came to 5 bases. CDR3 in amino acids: CASSLQTYNEQFF. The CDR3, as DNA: TGTGCCAGCAGCTTGCAGACCTACAATGAGCAGTTCTTC.

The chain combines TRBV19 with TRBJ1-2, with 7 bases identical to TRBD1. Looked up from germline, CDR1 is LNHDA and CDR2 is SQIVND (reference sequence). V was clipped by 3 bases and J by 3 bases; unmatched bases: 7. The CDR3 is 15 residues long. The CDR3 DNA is TGTGCCAGTAGTATCGCCACAGGGGAAGACTATGGCTACACCTTC. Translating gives CASSIATGEDYGYTF.

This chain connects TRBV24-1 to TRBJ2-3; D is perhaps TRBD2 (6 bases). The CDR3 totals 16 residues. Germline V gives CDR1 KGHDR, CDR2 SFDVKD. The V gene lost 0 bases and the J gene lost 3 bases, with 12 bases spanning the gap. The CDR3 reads CATSDLVGRGTDTQYF. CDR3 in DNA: TGTGCCACCAGTGATTTGGTCGGGAGAGGAACAGATACGCAGTATTTT.

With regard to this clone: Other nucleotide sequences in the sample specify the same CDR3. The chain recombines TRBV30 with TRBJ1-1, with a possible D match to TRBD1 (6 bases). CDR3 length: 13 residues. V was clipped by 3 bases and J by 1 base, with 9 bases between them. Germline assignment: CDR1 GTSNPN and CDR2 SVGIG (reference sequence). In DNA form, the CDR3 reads TGTGCCTGGAGACAGGGAGAGAACACTGAAGCTTTCTTT. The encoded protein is CAWRQGENTEAFF.

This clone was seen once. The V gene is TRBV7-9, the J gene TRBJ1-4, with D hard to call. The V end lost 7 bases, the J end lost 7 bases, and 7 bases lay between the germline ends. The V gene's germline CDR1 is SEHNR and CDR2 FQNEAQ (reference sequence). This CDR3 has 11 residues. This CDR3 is CASTISEKLFF. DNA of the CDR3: TGTGCCAGCACCATTAGTGAAAAACTGTTTTTT.

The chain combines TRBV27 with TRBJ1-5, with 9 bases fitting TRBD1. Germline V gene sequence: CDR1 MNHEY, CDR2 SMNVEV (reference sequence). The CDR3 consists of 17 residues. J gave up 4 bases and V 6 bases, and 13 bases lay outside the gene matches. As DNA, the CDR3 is TGTGCCAGCAGCTCCGGGACAGGGCTACGGGGAAATCAGCCCCAGCATTTT. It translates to CASSSGTGLRGNQPQHF.

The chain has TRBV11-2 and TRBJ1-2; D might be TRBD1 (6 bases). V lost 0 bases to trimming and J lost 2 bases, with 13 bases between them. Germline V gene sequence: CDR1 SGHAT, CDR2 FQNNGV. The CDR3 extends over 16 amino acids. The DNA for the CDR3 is TGTGCCAGCAGCTTAGATTATCCAGGGACAAACTATGGCTACACCTTC. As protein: CASSLDYPGTNYGYTF. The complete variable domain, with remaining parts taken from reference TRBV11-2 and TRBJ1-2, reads EAGVAQSPRYKIIEKRQSVAFWCNPISGHATLYWYQQILGQGPKLLIQFQNNGVVDDSQLPKDRFSAERLKGVDSTLKIQPAKLEDSAVYLCASSLDYPGTNYGYTFGSGTRLTVV.